The 11 T cell receptor beta chains listed next were all sequenced from one sample in a study of blood T cell repertoires in COVID-19. Method: immunoSEQ multiplex PCR; TCRdb's copy keeps in-frame clones and lacks some. The sample has about 360,000 clones; around nine tenths are singletons. The sequencing sample was made of peripheral blood. These receptors originate from a woman aged 60-75 years with COVID-19, enrolled during active disease.

J is TRBJ2-5 and V is TRBV6-5; D not resolved. Trimming left V 5 bases short and J 1 base short, with 14 bases between. This CDR3 comprises 15 residues. Germline V lookup: CDR1 MNHEY, CDR2 SVGAGI. This CDR3 reads CASSPPFISQETQYF. The CDR3 coding sequence is TGTGCCAGCAGTCCCCCCTTCATCAGCCAAGAGACCCAGTACTTC.

V gene TRBV2 combines with J gene TRBJ1-1; D unresolved. CDR1 and CDR2 (germline): SNHLY, FYNNEI. Deletions cut 1 base from V and 0 bases from J, with 9 bases between. The CDR3 spans 15 residues. CDR3 in DNA: TGTGCCAGCAGTGAAGAAAATCCTATGAACACTGAAGCTTTCTTT. Translating it yields CASSEENPMNTEAFF.

This chain connects TRBV4-1 to TRBJ2-3; 10 bases line up with TRBD2. J gave up 0 bases and V 6 bases, and 12 bases lay outside the gene matches. The germline CDR1 and CDR2 sequences are MGHRA and YSYEKL. This CDR3 comprises 18 residues. Written as DNA, the CDR3 is TGCGCCAGCAGGCGAGCCTTCCTAGCGGGGGTCAGCACAGATACGCAGTATTTT. Residues: CASRRAFLAGVSTDTQYF.

The chain employs TRBV29-1 and TRBJ1-5; a weak D match, TRBD1 (6 bases). Germline-derived CDR1 and CDR2 are SQVTM and ANQGSEA. The ends were cut back, 0 bases at V and 3 bases at J, with 6 bases in the middle. This CDR3 contains 13 residues. DNA for the CDR3: TGCAGCGTTGAAGAGGGGGCCAATCAGCCCCAGCATTTT. Protein product: CSVEEGANQPQHF.

V is TRBV4-2 and J is TRBJ2-7; possible D gene TRBD2, 6 bases. This CDR3 has 15 amino acids. Germline V gene data show CDR1 as LGHNA and CDR2 as YNFKEQ. Trimming stripped 4 bases from V and 7 bases from J, with 20 bases between. The CDR3 sequence: CASSPTGRGGGEQYF. The CDR3 coding sequence is TGTGCCAGCAGCCCCACGGGCCGGGGAGGTGGGGAGCAGTACTTC.

This chain uses TRBV27 with TRBJ2-7; D not certain. Trimming took off 6 bases at V and 4 bases at J, with 13 bases between the two ends. CDR1 and CDR2 from the germline V gene are MNHEY and SMNVEV (reference sequence). This CDR3 region has 13 residues. The CDR3: CASSYLGGYEQYF. In DNA, the CDR3 is TGTGCCAGCAGCTACCTAGGCGGATACGAGCAGTACTTC.

V and J are TRBV9 and TRBJ1-2; D unclear. The germline V gene has CDR1 SGDLS and CDR2 YYNGEE. V lost 5 bases, J lost 4 bases, and 12 bases lay in between. This CDR3 has 13 residues. The CDR3 protein is CASRSTGPYGYTF. The CDR3 DNA is TGTGCCAGCAGATCAACGGGTCCCTATGGCTACACCTTC.

The chain recombines TRBV4-1 with TRBJ1-6; 11 nucleotides match TRBD1. The CDR3 runs to 16 residues. Germline CDR1 and CDR2: MGHRA and YSYEKL. V trimming: 3 bases; J trimming: 9 bases; junction bases outside the gene matches: 7. CDR3 region: CASSHGTGGPGSPLHF. The DNA of the CDR3 is TGCGCCAGCAGCCACGGGACAGGGGGTCCGGGTTCACCCCTCCACTTT.

The chain joins TRBV4-1 to TRBJ2-7; 7 bases fit TRBD1. V lost 1 base to trimming and J lost 3 bases; unmatched junction nucleotides: 12. Germline CDR1 and CDR2: MGHRA and YSYEKL. CDR3 length: 17 residues. For the CDR3, the DNA is TGCGCCAGCAGCCAAGGACGCTCTCAGGGACAGTACTACGAGCAGTACTTC. Its protein is CASSQGRSQGQYYEQYF.

A single count supports this clone. The rearrangement joins TRBV6-5 to TRBJ2-1; TRBD1 might be the D (5 bases). In germline, CDR1 is MNHEY, CDR2 SVGAGI. V lost 2 bases, J lost 8 bases, and 13 bases lay in between. The CDR3 has 14 residues. The CDR3 sequence is CASSYVRAGDEQFF. The CDR3 coding sequence is TGTGCCAGCAGTTACGTCAGGGCAGGCGATGAGCAGTTCTTC.

The V and J genes are TRBV7-2 and TRBJ1-1; 10 bases map to TRBD1. The V and J ends lost 5 bases and 5 bases, in that order; junction bases with no gene match: 8. CDR3 length: 15 residues. CDR1 and CDR2 (germline): SGHTA, FQGNSA. The CDR3 region is CASSLLWTGGTEAFF. The CDR3 nucleotides read TGTGCCAGCAGCCTATTATGGACAGGGGGGACTGAAGCTTTCTTT. Full variable domain (remainder filled in from reference TRBV7-2 and TRBJ1-1): GAGVSQSPSNKVTEKGKDVELRCDPISGHTALYWYRQSLGQGLEFLIYFQGNSAPDKSGLPSDRFSAERTGGSVSTLTIQRTQQEDSAVYLCASSLLWTGGTEAFFGQGTRLTVV.